These 21 T cell receptor beta chains share one sample of origin, sequenced in a study of cytomegalovirus exposure and HLA in healthy donors. TCRdb's copy holds only in-frame clones and misses some; the assay was immunoSEQ multiplex PCR. Counted here are about 130,000 clones, roughly 89% occurring once; the ten biggest clones make up about 2%. What was sequenced was PBMCs. The source of these receptors is a young woman in good health and CMV-seronegative.

This chain uses TRBV28 with TRBJ2-7, with D possibly matching TRBD1 (6 bases). The CDR3 is made up of 13 amino acids. CDR1 and CDR2 (germline): MDHEN, SYDVKM. V lost 5 bases and J lost 2, with 10 bases in between. The CDR3 DNA is TGTGCCAGCAGTCCACAGGGCCCCTACGAGCAGTACTTC. Translated: CASSPQGPYEQYF.

The V call is TRBV29-1, the J call TRBJ1-5; 7 nucleotides line up with TRBD1. The CDR3 has 12 residues. Germline lookup yields CDR1 SQVTM and CDR2 ANQGSEA. Germline trimming cut 6 bases from V and 6 bases from J; bases unmatched to any gene: 5. The CDR3 DNA reads as TGCAGCGTGGGACAGACCGGTCAGCCCCAGCATTTT. Translated, it gives CSVGQTGQPQHF. Drawing the rest from reference TRBV29-1 and TRBJ1-5, the complete variable domain is SAVISQKPSRDICQRGTSLTIQCQVDSQVTMMFWYRQQPGQSLTLIATANQGSEATYESGFVIDKFPISRPNLTFSTLTVSNMSPEDSSIYLCSVGQTGQPQHFGDGTRLSIL.

The V call is TRBV5-4, the J call TRBJ2-1; TRBD2 agrees at 7 bases. Germline CDR1 is SGHNT and CDR2 is YYREEE (reference sequence). V shed 4 bases and J 3 bases; nucleotides not matched to a gene: 4. The CDR3 totals 14 residues. CDR3 residues: CASSTGLGYNEQFF. In nucleotides, the CDR3 is TGTGCCAGCAGCACCGGACTAGGCTACAATGAGCAGTTCTTC. Drawing the rest from reference TRBV5-4 and TRBJ2-1, the complete variable domain is ETGVTQSPTHLIKTRGQQVTLRCSSQSGHNTVSWYQQALGQGPQFIFQYYREEENGRGNFPPRFSGLQFPNYSSELNVNALELDDSALYLCASSTGLGYNEQFFGPGTRLTVL.

The J gene is TRBJ2-7, the V gene TRBV6-1; D call uncertain. The ends were cut back, 8 bases at V and 0 bases at J, with 8 bases in the middle. CDR1 and CDR2 from the germline V gene are MNHNS and SASEGT. The CDR3 has 12 residues. The CDR3: CASAKDSYEQYF. The CDR3 DNA follows: TGTGCCAGCGCGAAAGACTCCTACGAGCAGTACTTC.

V and J are TRBV9 and TRBJ2-1, with no clear D. CDR1 and CDR2 from the germline V gene are SGDLS and YYNGEE. This CDR3 has 16 amino acids. Trimming shortened V by 4 bases and J by 4 bases, and 18 bases separated the two germline ends. The CDR3 DNA is TGTGCCAGCAGCCCCTCTTCTAGTCCCGGTTACAATGAGCAGTTCTTC. Protein: CASSPSSSPGYNEQFF.

This chain joins TRBV6-1 and TRBJ2-5; TRBD2 aligns across 9 bases. This CDR3 spans 16 amino acids. The germline CDR1 and CDR2 sequences are MNHNS and SASEGT. With V trimmed by 4 bases and J by 3 bases, 9 bases remained unmatched. The DNA of the CDR3 is TGTGCCAGCAGTGCGGGAGTAGCGGGAGCTGAAGAGACCCAGTACTTC. It specifies CASSAGVAGAEETQYF.

This sequence joins TRBV5-1 and TRBJ1-1; no definite D call. The CDR3 consists of 14 residues. CDR1 SGHRS and CDR2 YFSETQ come from the germline V gene. Trimming shortened V by 2 bases and J by 2 bases, and 10 bases separated the two germline ends. CDR3 nucleotide sequence: TGCGCCAGCAGCTTAAATAGAGGTAACACTGAAGCTTTCTTT. It specifies CASSLNRGNTEAFF.

The rearrangement uses TRBV5-5 and TRBJ1-1; D gene uncertain. There are 15 residues in the CDR3. Trimming removed 1 base at V and 0 bases at J, with 10 bases between. Germline CDR1 and CDR2: SGHKS and YYEKEE (reference sequence). The CDR3 DNA follows: TGTGCCAGCAGCTTGCTCGAGACATTGAACACTGAAGCTTTCTTT. It specifies CASSLLETLNTEAFF.

In DNA, the CDR3 is TGTGCCAGCAGCGAGACAGGGATTGGCTCCGAGCAGTACTTC. Translated, it gives CASSETGIGSEQYF. This chain joins TRBV7-6 and TRBJ2-7; the match to TRBD1 covers 7 bases. The germline gives CDR1 SGHVS, CDR2 FNYEAQ. The ends lost 5 bases at V and 6 bases at J; junction bases unmatched: 10. The CDR3 loop spans 14 amino acids.

The chain employs TRBV28 and TRBJ2-5; 9 bases align to TRBD2. CDR1 is MDHEN and CDR2 is SYDVKM in the germline V gene. The J segment lost 7 bases and the V segment lost 3 bases, leaving 9 bases of the junction unmatched. This CDR3 spans 15 amino acids. The CDR3 loop is CASSFFASGKGTQYF. In nucleotides, the CDR3 is TGTGCCAGCAGTTTTTTCGCTAGCGGGAAGGGGACCCAGTACTTC.

The chain couples TRBV10-2 to TRBJ2-2; 14 bases line up with TRBD2. Losses at the gene ends were 7 bases for V and 6 bases for J; bases not matched to a gene: 13. The CDR3 totals 18 residues. Germline values: CDR1 WSHSY, CDR2 SAAADI. The CDR3 coding sequence is TGCGCCAGCAACCAGGGAGAGGGACTAGCGGGAGTCTCCGGGGAGCTGTTTTTT. It translates to CASNQGEGLAGVSGELFF.

V is TRBV7-9 and J is TRBJ2-1; 13 nucleotides line up with TRBD2. The CDR3 loop spans 15 amino acids. The ends lost 5 bases at V and 6 bases at J; junction bases unmatched: 4. Per germline, CDR1 SEHNR and CDR2 FQNEAQ (reference sequence). In nucleotides, the CDR3 is TGTGCCAGCAGCCCAGGGACTAGCGGGGCCAATGAGCAGTTCTTC. This sequence encodes CASSPGTSGANEQFF. The full variable domain, rest sourced from reference TRBV7-9 and TRBJ2-1, is DTGVSQNPRHKITKRGQNVTFRCDPISEHNRLYWYRQTLGQGPEFLTYFQNEAQLEKSRLLSDRFSAERPKGSFSTLEIQRTEQGDSAMYLCASSPGTSGANEQFFGPGTRLTVL.

The chain couples TRBV29-1 to TRBJ2-1, with 9 positions matching TRBD2. This CDR3 spans 14 amino acids. Germline loops: CDR1 SQVTM, CDR2 ANQGSEA. Trimming took 6 bases from V and 2 from J; bases not matched to a gene: 5. The CDR3 region has the DNA TGCAGCGTAGGGGGACTAGCCGCCTACAATGAGCAGTTCTTC. Translation gives CSVGGLAAYNEQFF.

This clone was seen a single time. The chain joins TRBV13 to TRBJ2-5, with TRBD1 as a possible D gene (6 bases). This CDR3 has 16 residues. Germline loops: CDR1 PRHDT, CDR2 FYEKMQ (reference sequence). V lost 5 bases and J lost 1, with 17 bases in between. As DNA, the CDR3 is TGTGCCAGCAGCCCGCAAGCCGGGACACCCCAAGAGACCCAGTACTTC. Protein product: CASSPQAGTPQETQYF. Using reference TRBV13 and TRBJ2-5 for the parts outside the CDR3, the full variable domain is AAGVIQSPRHLIKEKRETATLKCYPIPRHDTVYWYQQGPGQDPQFLISFYEKMQSDKGSIPDRFSAQQFSDYHSELNMSSLELGDSALYFCASSPQAGTPQETQYFGPGTRLLVL.

V is TRBV28 and J is TRBJ1-2; TRBD1 aligns across 8 bases. CDR1 and CDR2 from the germline V gene are MDHEN and SYDVKM. V was clipped by 9 bases and J by 5 bases; unmatched bases: 11. The CDR3 runs to 14 residues. The CDR3 protein is CASQQGDRGYGYTF. In DNA, the CDR3 is TGTGCCAGTCAACAGGGGGATCGGGGGTATGGCTACACCTTC.

V and J are TRBV29-1 and TRBJ2-7, with TRBD1 identical over 9 bases. Germline V gene data show CDR1 as SQVTM and CDR2 as ANQGSEA. This CDR3 spans 12 amino acids. V lost 4 bases to trimming and J lost 4 bases; unmatched junction nucleotides: 2. The CDR3 sequence is CSVGQGGYEQYF. CDR3 nucleotide sequence: TGCAGCGTTGGACAGGGGGGATACGAGCAGTACTTC.

The V gene is TRBV30, the J gene TRBJ2-2; 7 bases are a match to TRBD2. V shed 3 bases and J 3 bases; nucleotides not matched to a gene: 7. CDR1 is GTSNPN and CDR2 is SVGIG in the germline V gene (reference sequence). The CDR3 totals 15 residues. CDR3 coding DNA: TGTGCCTGGAGGCTGACTAGCACGGACACCGGGGAGCTGTTTTTT. Encoded protein: CAWRLTSTDTGELFF.

J is TRBJ2-2 and V is TRBV5-1, with D perhaps matching TRBD2 (6 bases). The CDR3 extends over 16 amino acids. The germline V gene encodes CDR1 SGHRS and CDR2 YFSETQ. Deletions cut 3 bases from V and 0 bases from J, with 12 bases between. In nucleotides, the CDR3 is TGCGCCAGCAGCTGGGAGGCTAGGGCGAACACCGGGGAGCTGTTTTTT. Its protein is CASSWEARANTGELFF.

V gene TRBV29-1 combines with J gene TRBJ2-3, with TRBD1 as a possible D gene (5 bases). V was trimmed by 7 bases and J by 4 bases, leaving 18 bases between them. The CDR3 is 14 residues long. Germline CDR1 and CDR2: SQVTM and ANQGSEA. CDR3 amino acids: CSAPKGDWADTQYF. The CDR3 nucleotides are TGCAGCGCCCCGAAAGGGGATTGGGCAGATACGCAGTATTTT.

This clone was counted once. This rearrangement joins TRBV2 to TRBJ2-7; 8 positions agree with TRBD2. From germline, CDR1 is SNHLY and CDR2 FYNNEI. The CDR3 loop spans 16 amino acids. The V and J ends lost 1 base and 7 bases, in that order; junction bases with no gene match: 12. This CDR3 reads CASSEVRTLSGREQYF. The DNA for the CDR3 is TGTGCCAGCAGTGAAGTTCGGACGTTAAGCGGGAGAGAGCAGTACTTC.

The J gene is TRBJ2-7, the V gene TRBV11-3; a possible D gene is TRBD2 (6 bases). The CDR3 has 14 residues. The germline V gene encodes CDR1 SGHNT and CDR2 YENEEA. V was cut by 1 base and J by 2 bases, with 9 bases left in between. CDR3 coding DNA: TGTGCCAGCAGCTTAGGCGGGAAACCCTACGAGCAGTACTTC. The encoded protein is CASSLGGKPYEQYF.